This TCR beta chain emerged from a study of blood T cell repertoires in COVID-19. Enrollees, about 18 to 95 years old, lived in around 23 US areas. Per the authors' pipeline: Amplification of reference gene primers provided the estimated nucleated cell counts. The table came from immunoSEQ multiplex PCR; TCRdb's copy has only in-frame clones and leaves some out. V, J and clone size derive from that table, while D and trimming were established from the DNA sequence. Seen here are approximately 190,000 clones, 84% observed once, and the top ten hold 3.2%. This sequence was found in a woman younger than 45 who had been exposed to COVID-19. The sample taken for sequencing was PBMCs or T cells enriched from blood (not recorded which).

The chain's CDR3 is CASSSGSGVLTEAFF. The DNA of the CDR3 is TGTGCCAGCAGCTCCGGGTCGGGGGTCCTCACTGAAGCTTTCTTT. The chain carries TRBV11-2 and TRBJ1-1; tentatively, D is TRBD1 (5 bases). Germline CDR1 SGHAT, CDR2 FQNNGV. The CDR3 contains 15 residues. Between the trimmed V and J ends, which lost 4 bases and 4 bases, there was a span of 16 bases.